This T cell receptor beta chain originates from a study of T cells after posttransplantation cyclophosphamide. Libraries were prepared by immunoSEQ multiplex PCR; TCRdb keeps only in-frame clonotypes and omits some of them. There are 13,000 or so clones in the sample, none observed a single time. This clone was picked up many times. The CDR3 sequence is 13 residues long. Germline CDR1 reads SNHLY; CDR2 reads FYNNEI. V gave up 7 bases and J gave up 4 bases, with 10 bases separating them. The sequence came from a woman aged 40 to 55 in good health, CMV-negative, and a related stem cell transplant donor. The sequenced sample was PBMCs. The chain uses TRBV2 and TRBJ1-4; D is perhaps TRBD1 (6 bases). DNA of the CDR3: TGTGCCAGCACTGGACAGCTTAATGAAAAACTGTTTTTT. This encodes CASTGQLNEKLFF.